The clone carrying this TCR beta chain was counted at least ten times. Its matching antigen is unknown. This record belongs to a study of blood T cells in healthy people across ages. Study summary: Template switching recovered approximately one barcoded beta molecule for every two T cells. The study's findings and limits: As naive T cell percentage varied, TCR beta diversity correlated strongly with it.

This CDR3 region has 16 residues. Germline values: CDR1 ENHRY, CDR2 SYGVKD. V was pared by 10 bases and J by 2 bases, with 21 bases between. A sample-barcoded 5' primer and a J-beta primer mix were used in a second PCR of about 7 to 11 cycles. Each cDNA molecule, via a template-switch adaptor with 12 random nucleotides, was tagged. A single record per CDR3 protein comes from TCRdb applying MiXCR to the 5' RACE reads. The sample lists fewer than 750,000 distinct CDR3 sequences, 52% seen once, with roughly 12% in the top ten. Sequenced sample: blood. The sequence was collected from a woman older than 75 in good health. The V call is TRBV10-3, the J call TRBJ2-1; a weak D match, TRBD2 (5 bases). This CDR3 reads CATQDSYLSAYNEQFF. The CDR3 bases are TGTGCCACCCAGGACTCCTACCTATCGGCCTACAATGAGCAGTTCTTC.